This record concerns one T cell receptor (beta chain) sequence. The CDR3 has 12 amino acids. V gave up 6 bases and J gave up 7 bases; unmatched junction bases: 5. CDR1 and CDR2 from the germline V gene are SQVTM and ANQGSEA. The sample originates from a study of shared clonotypes between healthy human individuals. Each subset's genomic DNA was split evenly across several immunoSEQ plates. The method was immunoSEQ multiplex PCR; TCRdb's version includes in-frame clones alone and lacks a portion of them. The sample shows a few million clones, about 92% of them seen only once. This receptor was taken from a man younger than 35 in good health. The chain carries TRBV29-1 and TRBJ2-2; TRBD1 matches 7 bases. The sample comprised naive CD4+ T cells sorted from blood. Subset here: CD45RA+ positively selected. CDR3 in DNA: TGCAGCGTGCGACAGGGAAACGGGGAGCTGTTTTTT. Protein: CSVRQGNGELFF.